These T cell receptor beta chains were read from a single sample in a study of blood T cell repertoires in COVID-19. Profiling relied on immunoSEQ multiplex PCR, and the TCRdb table lists in-frame clones only, not all of them. Seen here are roughly 70,000 clones, under 90% observed once, and the top ten hold around 3.9%. The sequenced material came from peripheral blood. These receptors all stem from a woman aged 55-70 years with acute or convalescent COVID-19. The CDR3 runs from the conserved cysteine through the conserved F or W. Each record gives: D gene, V gene, J gene, clone size, CDR3 protein, CDR3 DNA. The D gene is left open where the match is weak. Some rows have no size entry. The others give once, few or many, or a class for an expanded clone.

d_gene: .
v_gene: TRBV6-6
j_gene: TRBJ1-1
abundance: few
CDR3aa: CASSYAAKRTEAFF
CDR3nt: TGTGCCAGCAGTTACGCCGCTAAACGCACTGAAGCTTTCTTT

d_gene: .
v_gene: TRBV7-9
j_gene: TRBJ2-1
abundance: .
CDR3aa: CASSLGGKGRNEQFF
CDR3nt: TGTGCCAGCAGCTTGGGCGGGAAGGGGAGGAATGAGCAGTTCTTC

d_gene: .
v_gene: TRBV5-1
j_gene: TRBJ1-2
abundance: .
CDR3aa: CASSLEVGTGHGYTF
CDR3nt: TGCGCCAGCAGCTTGGAAGTCGGAACAGGGCATGGCTACACCTTC

d_gene: .
v_gene: TRBV4-2
j_gene: TRBJ2-5
abundance: .
CDR3aa: CASSQVSSQETQYF
CDR3nt: TGTGCCAGCAGCCAAGTGTCCAGCCAAGAGACCCAGTACTTC

d_gene: TRBD1
v_gene: TRBV30
j_gene: TRBJ1-2
abundance: .
CDR3aa: CAWKAGGNYGYTF
CDR3nt: TGTGCCTGGAAGGCAGGGGGTAACTATGGCTACACCTTC

d_gene: .
v_gene: TRBV3-1/TRBV3-2
j_gene: TRBJ1-2
abundance: once
CDR3aa: CASSRGYGYTF
CDR3nt: TGTGCCAGCAGTCGGGGCTATGGCTACACCTTC

d_gene: .
v_gene: TRBV5-1
j_gene: TRBJ1-1
abundance: .
CDR3aa: CASSFSGGGVAFF
CDR3nt: TGCGCCAGCAGCTTCAGCGGAGGAGGTGTAGCTTTCTTT

d_gene: TRBD1
v_gene: TRBV6-5
j_gene: TRBJ1-2
abundance: .
CDR3aa: CASSYSSGGNYGYTF
CDR3nt: TGTGCCAGCAGTTACTCATCAGGGGGCAACTATGGCTACACCTTC

d_gene: .
v_gene: TRBV7-9
j_gene: TRBJ1-2
abundance: .
CDR3aa: CASSLDGRANYGYTF
CDR3nt: TGTGCCAGCAGCTTAGACGGGAGGGCTAACTATGGCTACACCTTC

d_gene: TRBD2
v_gene: TRBV3-1/TRBV3-2
j_gene: TRBJ2-3
abundance: .
CDR3aa: CASSQDGLAGVDTQYF
CDR3nt: TGTGCCAGCAGCCAAGATGGACTAGCGGGAGTTGATACGCAGTATTTT

d_gene: .
v_gene: TRBV3-1/TRBV3-2
j_gene: TRBJ2-7
abundance: few
CDR3aa: CASSQDRGAYEQYF
CDR3nt: TGTGCCAGCAGCCAAGACCGCGGGGCCTACGAGCAGTACTTC

d_gene: .
v_gene: TRBV9
j_gene: TRBJ1-3
abundance: few
CDR3aa: CASSPVQIGNTIYF
CDR3nt: TGTGCCAGCAGCCCCGTACAGATTGGAAACACCATATATTTT

d_gene: .
v_gene: TRBV6-5
j_gene: TRBJ2-1
abundance: .
CDR3aa: CASSYSQSGPNEQFF
CDR3nt: TGTGCCAGCAGTTACTCTCAGTCTGGGCCCAATGAGCAGTTCTTC

d_gene: .
v_gene: TRBV20-1
j_gene: TRBJ1-5
abundance: few
CDR3aa: CSASSGDQPQHF
CDR3nt: TGCAGTGCTAGTTCCGGGGATCAGCCCCAGCATTTT

d_gene: TRBD1
v_gene: TRBV5-1
j_gene: TRBJ1-4
abundance: .
CDR3aa: CASKQGRGNEKLFF
CDR3nt: TGCGCCAGTAAACAGGGGAGAGGTAATGAAAAACTGTTTTTT

d_gene: TRBD1
v_gene: TRBV19
j_gene: TRBJ2-1
abundance: once
CDR3aa: CASSRDRGRSDEQFF
CDR3nt: TGTGCCAGTAGCCGAGACAGGGGGCGCTCAGATGAGCAGTTCTTC

d_gene: .
v_gene: TRBV9
j_gene: TRBJ2-7
abundance: .
CDR3aa: CASSVEPAGVPYEQYF
CDR3nt: TGTGCCAGCAGCGTAGAACCGGCAGGGGTTCCCTACGAGCAGTACTTC

d_gene: .
v_gene: TRBV29-1
j_gene: TRBJ2-7
abundance: .
CDR3aa: CSVRGLVGSSYEQYF
CDR3nt: TGCAGCGTTAGAGGCCTTGTCGGGAGTTCCTACGAGCAGTACTTC

d_gene: TRBD1
v_gene: TRBV3-1/TRBV3-2
j_gene: TRBJ1-6
abundance: .
CDR3aa: CASSQGGRGSSYNSPLHF
CDR3nt: TGTGCCAGCAGCCAAGGCGGCAGGGGGAGCTCCTATAATTCACCCCTCCACTTT

d_gene: TRBD1
v_gene: TRBV30
j_gene: TRBJ1-5
abundance: .
CDR3aa: CAWSVGDRSNQPQHF
CDR3nt: TGTGCCTGGAGTGTCGGGGACAGGAGCAATCAGCCCCAGCATTTT

d_gene: .
v_gene: TRBV19
j_gene: TRBJ2-3
abundance: .
CDR3aa: CASKRLAGSSTDTQYF
CDR3nt: TGTGCCAGTAAGAGACTTGCGGGGTCTAGCACAGATACGCAGTATTTT

d_gene: .
v_gene: TRBV2
j_gene: TRBJ1-1
abundance: .
CDR3aa: CASSGRAWNTEAFF
CDR3nt: TGTGCCAGCAGTGGCAGGGCCTGGAACACTGAAGCTTTCTTT

d_gene: .
v_gene: TRBV19
j_gene: TRBJ2-7
abundance: .
CDR3aa: CASSMQGTLEQYF
CDR3nt: TGTGCCAGTAGTATGCAGGGAACACTCGAGCAGTACTTC

d_gene: TRBD1
v_gene: TRBV19
j_gene: TRBJ1-1
abundance: .
CDR3aa: CASKPGTGMMNTEAFF
CDR3nt: TGTGCCAGTAAACCCGGGACAGGGATGATGAACACTGAAGCTTTCTTT

d_gene: TRBD1
v_gene: TRBV15
j_gene: TRBJ2-5
abundance: .
CDR3aa: CATSSQPGQQETQYF
CDR3nt: TGTGCCACCAGCTCTCAACCGGGACAGCAAGAGACCCAGTACTTC

d_gene: TRBD1
v_gene: TRBV6-5
j_gene: TRBJ1-2
abundance: few
CDR3aa: CASSNKGAFGYTF
CDR3nt: TGTGCCAGCAGTAACAAGGGGGCTTTCGGCTACACCTTC